One and the same sample provided the 2 T cell receptor beta chains below, sequenced in a study of blood T cells in healthy people across ages. Using a J-beta primer mix together with a sample-barcoded 5' primer, a second PCR was run for 7 to 11 cycles. TCRdb fed the 5' RACE reads into MiXCR, producing one record per CDR3 protein. The table lists about 640,000 distinct CDR3 sequences, 40% to 45% of them singletons. The sequencing input was blood. These receptors all come from a man of 80 years or more in good health.

This clonotype was seen many times. The chain has TRBV7-9 and TRBJ2-5; 7 nucleotides align to TRBD1. Per germline, CDR1 SEHNR and CDR2 FQNEAQ (reference sequence). The CDR3 extends over 15 amino acids. V trimming: 5 bases; J trimming: 2 bases; junction bases outside the gene matches: 8. As DNA, the CDR3 is TGTGCCAGCAGCCCACAGGGGAACCCTCAAGAGACCCAGTACTTC. It yields the protein CASSPQGNPQETQYF.

To note about this clonotype: Given a much more abundant clone one base away, this may be a read error. J is TRBJ2-1 and V is TRBV29-1; the D is unclear. Trimming left V 7 bases short and J 9 bases short, with 13 bases between. The CDR3 extends over 11 amino acids. The germline V gene has CDR1 SQVTM and CDR2 ANQGSEA. CDR3 loop: CSAELNSEQFF. The CDR3 region has the DNA TGCAGCGCCGAGTTGAACAGTGAGCAGTTCTTC.